The 29 T cell receptor beta chains presented below share a single source sample, sequenced in a study of shared clonotypes between healthy human individuals. Generated by immunoSEQ multiplex PCR, the TCRdb table keeps only in-frame clones and is missing some. This table has about 600,000 clones, roughly 97% appearing once. The sequencing input was naive CD4+ T cells sorted from blood. Subset here: CD45RA+ positively selected. All receptors derive from a woman under 40 in good health.

The J gene is TRBJ1-4, the V gene TRBV11-2; the match to TRBD1 covers 7 bases. V lost 5 bases to trimming and J lost 8 bases; unmatched junction nucleotides: 11. The CDR3 spans 15 residues. Germline CDR1 SGHAT, CDR2 FQNNGV. The CDR3 region has the DNA TGTGCCAGCAGCCCCCACCGGACAGGAAACGAAAAACTGTTTTTT. Protein sequence: CASSPHRTGNEKLFF.

The chain couples TRBV25-1 to TRBJ2-3; D not certain. The CDR3 runs to 11 residues. From germline, CDR1 is MGHDK and CDR2 SYGVNS. V was cut by 5 bases and J by 4 bases, with 4 bases left in between. The CDR3 region has the DNA TGTGCCAGCAGTAGTTCAGATACGCAGTATTTT. Residues: CASSSSDTQYF.

The CDR3: CASTSGTSGGSYNEQFF. As DNA, the CDR3 is TGTGCCAGCACCTCCGGGACTAGCGGCGGCTCCTACAATGAGCAGTTCTTC. The chain is built from TRBV28 and TRBJ2-1; 11 bases are a match to TRBD2. V lost 7 bases to trimming and J lost 0 bases; unmatched junction nucleotides: 8. Germline loops: CDR1 MDHEN, CDR2 SYDVKM. There are 17 residues in the CDR3.

The J gene is TRBJ2-5, the V gene TRBV6-5; D is possibly TRBD2 (6 bases). The assigned J gene may be wrong: the sequence end matches TRBJ2-7 better. CDR1 and CDR2 (germline): MNHEY, SVGAGI. The CDR3 spans 14 residues. The CDR3 loop is CASSNYGGSYEQYF. The CDR3 coding sequence is TGTGCCAGCTCGAACTACGGGGGCTCCTACGAGCAGTACTTC.

The rearrangement uses TRBV12-1 and TRBJ2-3; the D call TRBD2 from the table was never checked on the DNA. TRBV12-1 is a known pseudogene. This CDR3 contains 17 residues. In DNA form, the CDR3 reads TGTGCCAGCAGCTTTGGTCTGCGGGAGTTGTCCCCAGATACGCAGTATTTT. It specifies CASSFGLRELSPDTQYF.

The chain combines TRBV9 with TRBJ1-1; D not resolved. Trimming cost V 4 bases and J 1 base, with 14 bases left between them. The CDR3 length is 15 residues. Germline V gives CDR1 SGDLS, CDR2 YYNGEE. The CDR3 protein is CASSISVLPNTEAFF. The DNA of the CDR3 is TGTGCCAGCAGCATCAGCGTCCTCCCGAACACTGAAGCTTTCTTT.

J is TRBJ1-2 and V is TRBV7-8; D uncertain. This CDR3 contains 15 residues. V lost 5 bases and J lost 6, with 19 bases in between. The germline gives CDR1 SGHVS, CDR2 FQNEAQ. The CDR3 DNA reads as TGTGCCAGCAGCCCGCGGAGGGTACCCCTCCATGGCTACACCTTC. Translating gives CASSPRRVPLHGYTF. The whole variable domain, filled in from reference TRBV7-8 and TRBJ1-2, reads GAGVSQSPRYKVAKRGQDVALRCDPISGHVSLFWYQQALGQGPEFLTYFQNEAQLDKSGLPSDRFFAERPEGSVSTLKIQRTQQEDSAVYLCASSPRRVPLHGYTFGSGTRLTVV.

This rearrangement joins TRBV27 to TRBJ1-2; D uncertain. The CDR3 extends over 14 amino acids. In germline, CDR1 is MNHEY, CDR2 SMNVEV (reference sequence). V was trimmed by 6 bases and J by 6 bases, leaving 17 bases between them. The CDR3 reads CASSHYKESHGYTF. DNA of the CDR3: TGTGCCAGCAGCCATTATAAGGAGTCCCATGGCTACACCTTC.

The chain uses TRBV19 and TRBJ1-3; D is undetermined. CDR3 size: 15 residues. Between the trimmed V and J ends, which lost 6 bases and 0 bases, there was a span of 12 bases. Germline V gene sequence: CDR1 LNHDA, CDR2 SQIVND (reference sequence). The CDR3 DNA follows: TGTGCCAGTAGGCTACAGAGAAACTCTGGAAACACCATATATTTT. It translates to CASRLQRNSGNTIYF.

This rearrangement joins TRBV25-1 to TRBJ1-3; 8 bases map to TRBD1. The CDR3 has 17 residues. The V and J ends lost 3 bases and 1 base, in that order; junction bases with no gene match: 8. Per germline, CDR1 MGHDK and CDR2 SYGVNS. The CDR3 DNA follows: TGTGCCAGCAGTGACATACAGGGGGTCGGTTCTGGAAACACCATATATTTT. This encodes CASSDIQGVGSGNTIYF.

This clone came up once. The rearrangement uses TRBV4-1 and TRBJ2-1; 10 positions match TRBD2. Germline CDR1 is MGHRA and CDR2 is YSYEKL. Germline trimming cut 4 bases from V and 6 bases from J; bases unmatched to any gene: 9. This CDR3 is 16 amino acids long. The CDR3 DNA reads TGCGCCAGCAGCCTGCGATCCAGCGGGAGGGCCAATGAGCAGTTCTTC. Protein: CASSLRSSGRANEQFF.

The J gene is TRBJ2-1, the V gene TRBV11-2; 10 positions match TRBD2. V lost 2 bases to trimming and J lost 7 bases; unmatched junction nucleotides: 5. The CDR3 sequence is 15 residues long. In germline, CDR1 is SGHAT, CDR2 FQNNGV. Here the CDR3 reads CASSLLAGVGNEQFF. The CDR3 coding sequence is TGTGCCAGCAGCTTACTAGCGGGAGTGGGGAATGAGCAGTTCTTC.

This clone was found once. The rearrangement uses TRBV5-1 and TRBJ2-3; 9 positions match TRBD2. Germline values: CDR1 SGHRS, CDR2 YFSETQ. This CDR3 spans 16 amino acids. Losses at the gene ends were 2 bases for V and 1 base for J; bases not matched to a gene: 5. CDR3 in DNA: TGCGCCAGCAGCTTTGACGCGGGAGGGGGCACAGATACGCAGTATTTT. Translation gives CASSFDAGGGTDTQYF. The full variable domain, completed using reference TRBV5-1 and TRBJ2-3, is KAGVTQTPRYLIKTRGQQVTLSCSPISGHRSVSWYQQTPGQGLQFLFEYFSETQRNKGNFPGRFSGRQFSNSRSEMNVSTLELGDSALYLCASSFDAGGGTDTQYFGPGTRLTVL.

This chain uses TRBV21-1 with TRBJ2-3; the table calls TRBD2, which could not be checked here. TRBV21-1 is described as a pseudogene. The CDR3 has 16 amino acids. The CDR3 DNA is TGTGCCAGCAGCCCGGGGACGGGGGTTCCTGAAGATACGCAGTATTTT. Translated: CASSPGTGVPEDTQYF.

The chain carries TRBV6-5 and TRBJ2-5; D unclear. Looked up from germline, CDR1 is MNHEY and CDR2 is SVGAGI. The CDR3 is 13 amino acids. V gave up 5 bases and J gave up 3 bases, with 10 bases separating them. The CDR3, as DNA: TGTGCCAGCAGTATGTCGGTTGAAGAGACCCAGTACTTC. Encoded protein: CASSMSVEETQYF.

The chain carries TRBV18 and TRBJ2-2, with D possibly called TRBD1 or TRBD2 (5 bases each). V was pared by 4 bases and J by 0 bases, with 15 bases between. This CDR3 comprises 17 residues. Germline-derived CDR1 and CDR2 are KGHSH and LQKENI. For the CDR3, the DNA is TGTGCCAGCTCACGGGACCGTATAACGACGAACACCGGGGAGCTGTTTTTT. It encodes CASSRDRITTNTGELFF.

The chain has TRBV5-1 and TRBJ2-1; 10 bases align to TRBD2. Trimming at V came to 4 bases and at J to 0 bases, leaving 10 bases not matched to a gene. Germline CDR1 reads SGHRS; CDR2 reads YFSETQ. CDR3 length equals 18 residues. The CDR3 loop reads CASSKAGTSDTSYNEQFF. The DNA for the CDR3 is TGCGCCAGCAGCAAAGCCGGGACTAGCGACACCTCCTACAATGAGCAGTTCTTC.

This clone was found once. This chain uses TRBV5-6 with TRBJ2-5, with a weak D call TRBD1 (6 bases). This CDR3 region has 13 residues. Looked up from germline, CDR1 is SGHDT and CDR2 is YYEEEE. With 3 bases removed from V and 3 bases from J, the gap between germline ends came to 9 bases. The CDR3 DNA reads TGTGCCAGCAGCTCTACAGGGAAAGAGACCCAGTACTTC. Its translation is CASSSTGKETQYF. Complete variable domain (other parts from reference TRBV5-6 and TRBJ2-5): DAGVTQSPTHLIKTRGQQVTLRCSPKSGHDTVSWYQQALGQGPQFIFQYYEEEERQRGNFPDRFSGHQFPNYSSELNVNALLLGDSALYLCASSSTGKETQYFGPGTRLLVL.

V usage is TRBV7-9 and J usage is TRBJ2-3, with TRBD2 matching over 9 bases. V was clipped by 5 bases and J by 5 bases; unmatched bases: 5. CDR1 SEHNR and CDR2 FQNEAQ come from the germline V gene (reference sequence). The CDR3 runs 14 residues. CDR3: CASSDNSGGDTQYF. In DNA form, the CDR3 reads TGTGCCAGCAGCGACAATAGCGGGGGAGATACGCAGTATTTT.

This clone was found once. The rearrangement links TRBV6-5 to TRBJ1-2; D is uncertain. The CDR3 is 15 amino acids. CDR1 MNHEY and CDR2 SVGAGI come from the germline V gene. V lost 4 bases, J lost 8 bases, and 20 bases lay in between. The DNA for the CDR3 is TGTGCCAGCAGTTCCGGGAGACCGAATCAACGAGGCTACACCTTC. Protein product: CASSSGRPNQRGYTF.

This sequence joins TRBV28 and TRBJ2-6, with a weak D call TRBD1 (7 bases). Germline assignment: CDR1 MDHEN and CDR2 SYDVKM. The V end was cut by 4 bases, the J end by 0 bases, with 16 bases between. The CDR3 sequence is 18 residues long. For the CDR3, the DNA is TGTGCCAGCAGTTCCAGGACAGGACTAAGCTCTGGGGCCAACGTCCTGACTTTC. Protein sequence: CASSSRTGLSSGANVLTF.

The chain recombines TRBV4-1 with TRBJ1-4; maybe TRBD1 (5 bases). V shed 1 base and J shed 7 bases, with 10 bases lying between them. Germline lookup yields CDR1 MGHRA and CDR2 YSYEKL. This CDR3 spans 14 amino acids. CDR3 nucleotides: TGCGCCAGCAGCCAAGCCAGGGACTTTGAAAAACTGTTTTTT. Its protein is CASSQARDFEKLFF.

This clone has only one observation. The chain carries TRBV7-2 and TRBJ2-7; 8 bases agree with TRBD1. The CDR3 totals 18 residues. V was pared by 4 bases and J by 4 bases, with 18 bases of the junction left unmatched. Germline CDR1 and CDR2: SGHTA and FQGNSA. CDR3 DNA sequence: TGTGCCAGCAGCTCCCCTGAAACAACCGGGACAGGAAGATACGAGCAGTACTTC. Residues: CASSSPETTGTGRYEQYF.

The J gene is TRBJ2-7, the V gene TRBV27; D possibly corresponds to TRBD1 (6 bases). The CDR3 is 16 amino acids. Germline V gene sequence: CDR1 MNHEY, CDR2 SMNVEV (reference sequence). Trimming pared 3 bases from V and 5 bases from J, leaving 20 bases between. The CDR3 protein is CASSFYSRVRGHEQYF. The CDR3 DNA follows: TGTGCCAGCAGTTTTTACTCGCGGGTCAGGGGCCACGAGCAGTACTTC.

The rearrangement links TRBV30 to TRBJ2-1, with 11 bases lining up with TRBD2. The CDR3 covers 16 residues. The germline gives CDR1 GTSNPN, CDR2 SVGIG (reference sequence). J gave up 6 bases and V 2 bases, and 9 bases lay outside the gene matches. DNA for the CDR3: TGTGCCTGGAGTCGAGGGCGACTAGCGGGATCCAATGAGCAGTTCTTC. This gives the protein CAWSRGRLAGSNEQFF.

The chain uses TRBV27 and TRBJ2-2, with unresolved D. V was trimmed by 5 bases and J by 4 bases, leaving 14 bases between them. The CDR3 sequence is 15 residues long. The germline V gene encodes CDR1 MNHEY and CDR2 SMNVEV (reference sequence). CDR3 sequence: CASSQQLAGTGELFF. The CDR3, as DNA: TGTGCCAGCAGTCAACAATTGGCAGGCACCGGGGAGCTGTTTTTT.

This chain links TRBV4-1 with TRBJ1-5, with TRBD1 matching 7 bases. V lost 2 bases to trimming and J lost 6 bases; unmatched junction nucleotides: 10. Per the germline V gene, CDR1 is MGHRA and CDR2 is YSYEKL. CDR3 length: 16 residues. The CDR3 spells CASSQIETGRSQPQHF. The CDR3 nucleotides are TGCGCCAGCAGCCAAATAGAGACAGGGAGAAGTCAGCCCCAGCATTTT.

The chain has TRBV12-5 and TRBJ1-1; TRBD1 might be the D (5 bases). Germline CDR1 LGHNT, CDR2 FRNRAP. Trimming stripped 2 bases from V and 3 bases from J, with 10 bases between. This CDR3 has 14 amino acids. In DNA, the CDR3 is TGTGCTAGTGGTTTGCAGGGAGGAGACACTGAAGCTTTCTTT. Encoded protein: CASGLQGGDTEAFF.

This chain uses TRBV19 with TRBJ1-2, with 7 bases that match TRBD1. The CDR3 contains 13 residues. J was trimmed by 4 bases and V by 6 bases; bases with no gene match: 5. Germline loops: CDR1 LNHDA, CDR2 SQIVND (reference sequence). CDR3 protein: CASRNRGSYGYTF. CDR3 in DNA: TGTGCCAGTAGGAACAGGGGTAGCTATGGCTACACCTTC.